The rows below give T cell receptor beta chains drawn from one sample of a study of blood T cell repertoires in COVID-19. Sequencing was performed with immunoSEQ multiplex PCR; in TCRdb, only in-frame clones are kept and a portion is missing. The sample records just under 90,000 clones, approximately 90% being singletons. The sample consisted of peripheral blood. The source of these receptors is an elderly woman with acute or convalescent COVID-19. Each CDR3 is given with its conserved first and last residue. A D gene is named only where the DNA matches it firmly. The size of a clone is reported for some rows only, either as once, few or many, or as a class for expanded clones.

>TRBV6-2/TRBV6-3|.|TRBJ2-7|.
TGTGCCAGCAGTTACGTGGCCGCCTCCTACGAGCAGTACTTC
CASSYVAASYEQYF
>TRBV2|.|TRBJ1-6|TRBD1
TGTGCCAGCAGTAGACAGGGAGCTCATAATTCACCCCTCCACTTT
CASSRQGAHNSPLHF
>TRBV30|.|TRBJ1-5|.
TGTGCCTGGAGTGTACTAGGTAGCAATCAGCCCCAGCATTTT
CAWSVLGSNQPQHF
>TRBV5-1|.|TRBJ2-7|.
TGCGCCAGCACAATCACTGGCGAGCAGTACTTC
CASTITGEQYF
>TRBV10-3|.|TRBJ1-1|TRBD1
TGTGCCATCAGTGAGAATCCGGCAGGGGGCGCGGAAAATGCTGAAGCTTTCTTT
CAISENPAGGAENAEAFF
>TRBV29-1|.|TRBJ2-2|.
TGCAGCGTTGTGTGGGCCGATACCGGGGAGCTGTTTTTT
CSVVWADTGELFF
>TRBV20-1|.|TRBJ2-7|TRBD2
TGCAGTGCTAGTAGGGCTAGCGGGGTCTCCTACGAGCAGTACTTC
CSASRASGVSYEQYF
>TRBV20-1|once|TRBJ2-1|.
TGCAGTGCTAGTGTGCGGGGATTTTACAATGAGCAGTTCTTC
CSASVRGFYNEQFF
>TRBV5-6|.|TRBJ2-7|TRBD1
TGTGCCAGCAGCTGGGGACAGGGTTCAATCTACGAGCAGTACTTC
CASSWGQGSIYEQYF
>TRBV5-8|few|TRBJ2-1|TRBD2
TGTGCCAGCAGCGCGGGACTAGCGTCCTCTTACTACAATGAGCAGTTCTTC
CASSAGLASSYYNEQFF
>TRBV2|.|TRBJ1-5|TRBD1
TGTGCCAGCAGCGCCTATGGGACAGGGGGGGGTCAGCCCCAGCATTTT
CASSAYGTGGGQPQHF
>TRBV5-1|once|TRBJ2-7|.
TGCGCCAGCAGCTTGGCTCCGTTCTACGAGCAGTACTTC
CASSLAPFYEQYF
>TRBV5-1|once|TRBJ1-1|.
TGCGCCAGCAGCTGGGACACCGGGGACACTGAAGCTTTCTTT
CASSWDTGDTEAFF
>TRBV30|.|TRBJ1-5|.
TGTGCCTGGAGTCCCGCGGGAGGGATCAGCAATCAGCCCCAGCATTTT
CAWSPAGGISNQPQHF
>TRBV19|.|TRBJ1-5|.
TGTGCCAGTGGCGGCGGGGTTGCGAATCAGCCCCAGCATTTT
CASGGGVANQPQHF
>TRBV7-3|.|TRBJ1-1|.
TGTGCCAGCAGCTTATCTGTAAACACTGAAGCTTTCTTT
CASSLSVNTEAFF
>TRBV5-1|.|TRBJ1-3|TRBD1
TGCGCCAGCAGCCTCCGACAGGGTACTGGAAACACCATATATTTT
CASSLRQGTGNTIYF
>TRBV19|.|TRBJ1-3|.
TGTGCCAGTAGTATAGGTGCGATTCTCTCTGGAAACACCATATATTTT
CASSIGAILSGNTIYF
>TRBV7-3|.|TRBJ2-1|TRBD1
TGTGCCAGCAGCCCAAACAGGGGGAGCGATGAGCAGTTCTTC
CASSPNRGSDEQFF
>TRBV4-3|.|TRBJ2-3|.
TGCGCCAGCAGCCAAGAGCGGGGCGAGGGCACAGATACGCAGTATTTT
CASSQERGEGTDTQYF
>TRBV7-9|.|TRBJ1-1|TRBD1
TGTGCCAGCAGCTACGGGACAGGGTCCCTGAACACTGAAGCTTTCTTT
CASSYGTGSLNTEAFF
>TRBV28|.|TRBJ1-2|.
TGTGCCAGTGCACGGGGTTCCTATGGCTACACCTTC
CASARGSYGYTF
>TRBV2|.|TRBJ1-1|.
TGTGCCAGCAGTGAACAGGCGAACACTGAAGCTTTCTTT
CASSEQANTEAFF
>TRBV12-3/TRBV12-4|many|TRBJ1-1|TRBD1
TGTGCCAGCATACAGACAGGGGGGACTGAAGCTTTCTTT
CASIQTGGTEAFF
>TRBV11-3|.|TRBJ1-6|TRBD1
TGTGCCAGCAGCCGTGACAGGGGACCCTATAATTCACCCCTCCACTTT
CASSRDRGPYNSPLHF
>TRBV5-4|.|TRBJ1-2|.
TGTGCCAGCAGCTTTATAGGGGCGCCGGGTGGCTACACCTTC
CASSFIGAPGGYTF
>TRBV12-3/TRBV12-4|.|TRBJ1-4|TRBD1
TGTGCCAGCAGTTTCTCGGGACAGAAACTGTTTTTT
CASSFSGQKLFF
>TRBV2|.|TRBJ2-1|TRBD2
TGTGCCAGCACCAGGACTAGCCCAAACTCCTACAATGAGCAGTTCTTC
CASTRTSPNSYNEQFF
>TRBV3-1/TRBV3-2|.|TRBJ1-2|TRBD1
TGTGCCAGCAGCTGGCTCCCGACAGGGGCCTATGGCTACACCTTC
CASSWLPTGAYGYTF
>TRBV27|.|TRBJ2-6|.
TGTGCCGGCTTTTCTTATCGCTCTGGGGCCAACGTCCTGACTTTC
CAGFSYRSGANVLTF
>TRBV4-3|.|TRBJ2-1|TRBD2
TGCGCCAGCAGCCATATGGGACTAGCGGACCCTGAGCAGTTCTTC
CASSHMGLADPEQFF
>TRBV25-1|.|TRBJ1-4|.
TGTGCCAGCAGTGATATATTTAATGAAAAACTGTTTTTT
CASSDIFNEKLFF
>TRBV6-2/TRBV6-3|.|TRBJ1-5|.
TGTGCCAGCAGTACGCGAACAGGGCTCAGCAATCAGCCCCAGCATTTT
CASSTRTGLSNQPQHF
>TRBV9|.|TRBJ2-2|.
TGTGCCAGCAGCGTAGAAGTAGGGGCGGCCGGGGAGCTGTTTTTT
CASSVEVGAAGELFF
>TRBV7-9|.|TRBJ2-2|.
TGTGCCAGCAGTGTCGGAGCGCCGGGGACCGGGGAGCTGTTTTTT
CASSVGAPGTGELFF